The clone carrying this T cell receptor beta chain was counted ten times or more. These data come from a study of T-cell memory formation after mild COVID-19. MiXCR, applied by TCRdb to the 5' RACE reads, yields one record per CDR3 protein. The sample records just under 150,000 distinct CDR3 sequences, about 6% being singletons. The CDR3 consists of 13 residues. V lost 4 bases and J lost 2; bases outside the gene matches: 3. CDR1 GTSNPN and CDR2 SVGIG come from the germline V gene (reference sequence). The receptor was isolated from an adult woman who had mild COVID-19 (a few samples of this study predate the infection). Cell type and time point are not known. The specimen was PBMCs or a T cell subset sorted from them (not recorded which). The gene calls are TRBV30 and TRBJ1-2; 8 nucleotides align to TRBD1. CDR3 sequence: CAWTGGLNYGYTF. As DNA, the CDR3 is TGTGCCTGGACAGGGGGCTTGAACTATGGCTACACCTTC.